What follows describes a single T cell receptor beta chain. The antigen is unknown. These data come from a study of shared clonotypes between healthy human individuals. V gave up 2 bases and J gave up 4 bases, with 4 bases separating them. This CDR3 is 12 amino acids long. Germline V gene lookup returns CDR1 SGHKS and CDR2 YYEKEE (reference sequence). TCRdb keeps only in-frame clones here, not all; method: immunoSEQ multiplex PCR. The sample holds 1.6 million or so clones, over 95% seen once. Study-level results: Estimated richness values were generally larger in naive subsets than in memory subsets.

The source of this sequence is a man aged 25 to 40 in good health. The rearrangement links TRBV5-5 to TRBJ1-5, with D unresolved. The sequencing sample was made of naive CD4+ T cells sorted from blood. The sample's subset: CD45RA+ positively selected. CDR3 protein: CASSLMNQPQHF. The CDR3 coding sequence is TGTGCCAGCAGCTTAATGAATCAGCCCCAGCATTTT.